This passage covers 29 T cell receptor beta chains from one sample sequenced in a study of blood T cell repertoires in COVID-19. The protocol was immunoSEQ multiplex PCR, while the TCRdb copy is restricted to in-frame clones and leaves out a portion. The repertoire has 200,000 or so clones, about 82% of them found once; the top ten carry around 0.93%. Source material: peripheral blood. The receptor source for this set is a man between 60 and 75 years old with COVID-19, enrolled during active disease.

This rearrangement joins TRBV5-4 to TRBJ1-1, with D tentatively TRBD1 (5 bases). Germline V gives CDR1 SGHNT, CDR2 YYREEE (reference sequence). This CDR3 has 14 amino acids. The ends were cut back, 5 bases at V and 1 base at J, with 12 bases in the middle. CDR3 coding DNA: TGTGCCAGCAGGCCTGAAACAGGGAACACTGAAGCTTTCTTT. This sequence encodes CASRPETGNTEAFF.

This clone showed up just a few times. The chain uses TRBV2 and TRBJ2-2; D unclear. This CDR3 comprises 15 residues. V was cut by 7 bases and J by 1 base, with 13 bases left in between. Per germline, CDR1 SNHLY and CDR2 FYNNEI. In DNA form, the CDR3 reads TGTGCCAGCACCCCTGCGGCAGTGAACACCGGGGAGCTGTTTTTT. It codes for CASTPAAVNTGELFF.

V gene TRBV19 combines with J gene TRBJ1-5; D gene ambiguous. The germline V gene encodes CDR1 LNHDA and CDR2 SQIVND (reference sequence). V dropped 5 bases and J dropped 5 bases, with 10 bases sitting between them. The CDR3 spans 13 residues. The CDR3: CASSDGYDQPQHF. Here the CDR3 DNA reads TGTGCCAGTAGTGACGGGTATGATCAGCCCCAGCATTTT.

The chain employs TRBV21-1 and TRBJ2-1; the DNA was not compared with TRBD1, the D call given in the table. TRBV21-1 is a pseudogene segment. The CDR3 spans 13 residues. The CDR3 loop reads CASSKQVLNEQFF. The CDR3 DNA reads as TGTGCCAGCAGCAAACAGGTACTCAATGAGCAGTTCTTC.

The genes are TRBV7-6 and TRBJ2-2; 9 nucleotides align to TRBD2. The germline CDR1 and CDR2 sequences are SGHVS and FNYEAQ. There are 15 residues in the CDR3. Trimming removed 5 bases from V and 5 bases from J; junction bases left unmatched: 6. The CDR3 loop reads CASSTRLADTGELFF. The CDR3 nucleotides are TGTGCCAGCAGCACCCGACTAGCGGATACCGGGGAGCTGTTTTTT. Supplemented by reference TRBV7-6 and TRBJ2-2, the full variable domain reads GAGVSQSPRYKVTKRGQDVALRCDPISGHVSLYWYRQALGQGPEFLTYFNYEAQQDKSGLPNDRFSAERPEGSISTLTIQRTEQRDSAMYRCASSTRLADTGELFFGEGSRLTVL.

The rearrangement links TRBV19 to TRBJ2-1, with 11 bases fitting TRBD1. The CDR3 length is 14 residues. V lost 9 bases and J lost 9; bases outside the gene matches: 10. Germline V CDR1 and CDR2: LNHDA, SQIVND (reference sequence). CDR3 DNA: TGTGCCAGCACTAAAGGACAGGGGGCAGGTGAGCAGTTCTTC. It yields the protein CASTKGQGAGEQFF.

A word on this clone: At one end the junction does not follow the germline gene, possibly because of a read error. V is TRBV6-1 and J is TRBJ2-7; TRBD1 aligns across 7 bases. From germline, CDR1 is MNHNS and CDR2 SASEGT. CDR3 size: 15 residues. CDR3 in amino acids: CASREDRVISYEQYF. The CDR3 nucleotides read TGTGCCAGCAGGGAAGACAGGGTCATATCCTACGAGCAGTACTTC.

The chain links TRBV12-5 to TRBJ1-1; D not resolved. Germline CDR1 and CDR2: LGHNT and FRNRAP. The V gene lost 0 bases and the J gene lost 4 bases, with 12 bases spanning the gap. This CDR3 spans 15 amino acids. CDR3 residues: CASGLVNGEGTEAFF. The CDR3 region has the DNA TGTGCTAGTGGTTTGGTAAACGGGGAGGGCACTGAAGCTTTCTTT.

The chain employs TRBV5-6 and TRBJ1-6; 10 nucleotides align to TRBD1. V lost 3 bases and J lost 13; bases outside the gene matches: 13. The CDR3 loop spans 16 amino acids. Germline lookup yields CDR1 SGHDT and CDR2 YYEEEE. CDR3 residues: CASSYRGQGRIFPLHF. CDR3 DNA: TGTGCCAGCAGCTATCGGGGACAGGGGCGCATCTTTCCCCTCCACTTT. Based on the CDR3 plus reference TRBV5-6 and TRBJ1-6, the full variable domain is DAGVTQSPTHLIKTRGQQVTLRCSPKSGHDTVSWYQQALGQGPQFIFQYYEEEERQRGNFPDRFSGHQFPNYSSELNVNALLLGDSALYLCASSYRGQGRIFPLHFGNGTRLTVT.

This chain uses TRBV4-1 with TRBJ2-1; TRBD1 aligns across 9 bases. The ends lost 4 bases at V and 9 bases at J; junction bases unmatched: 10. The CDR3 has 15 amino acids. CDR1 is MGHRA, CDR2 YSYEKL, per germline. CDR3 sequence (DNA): TGCGCCAGCAGCCTATTGGACAGGGGAGACGGTGAGCAGTTCTTC. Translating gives CASSLLDRGDGEQFF.

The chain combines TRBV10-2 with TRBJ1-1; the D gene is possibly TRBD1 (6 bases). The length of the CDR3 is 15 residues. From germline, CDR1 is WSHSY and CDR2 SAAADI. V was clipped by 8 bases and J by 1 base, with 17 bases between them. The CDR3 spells CASRGQGMANTEAFF. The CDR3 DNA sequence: TGCGCCAGCCGCGGGCAGGGGATGGCGAACACTGAAGCTTTCTTT.

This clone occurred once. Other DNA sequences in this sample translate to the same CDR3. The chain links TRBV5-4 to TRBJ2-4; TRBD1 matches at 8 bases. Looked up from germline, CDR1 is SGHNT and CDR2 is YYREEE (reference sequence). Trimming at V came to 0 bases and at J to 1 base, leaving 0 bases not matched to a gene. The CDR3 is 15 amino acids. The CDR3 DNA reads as TGTGCCAGCAGCTTGGACAGGGGGGCCAAAAACATTCAGTACTTC. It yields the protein CASSLDRGAKNIQYF.

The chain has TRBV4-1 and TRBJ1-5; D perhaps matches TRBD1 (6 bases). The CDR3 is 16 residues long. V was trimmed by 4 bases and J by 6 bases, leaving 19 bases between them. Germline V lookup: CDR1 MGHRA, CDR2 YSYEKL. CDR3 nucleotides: TGCGCCAGCAGCCCCCGGGACACGGAACCTCTTCAGCCCCAGCATTTT. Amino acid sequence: CASSPRDTEPLQPQHF.

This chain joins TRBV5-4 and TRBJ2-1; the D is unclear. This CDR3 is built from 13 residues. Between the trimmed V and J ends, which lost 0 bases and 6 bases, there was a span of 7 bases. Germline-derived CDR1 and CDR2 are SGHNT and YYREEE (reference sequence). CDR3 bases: TGTGCCAGCAGCTTGGTCTCCGGCAATGAGCAGTTCTTC. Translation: CASSLVSGNEQFF. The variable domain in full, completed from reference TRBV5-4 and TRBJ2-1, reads ETGVTQSPTHLIKTRGQQVTLRCSSQSGHNTVSWYQQALGQGPQFIFQYYREEENGRGNFPPRFSGLQFPNYSSELNVNALELDDSALYLCASSLVSGNEQFFGPGTRLTVL.

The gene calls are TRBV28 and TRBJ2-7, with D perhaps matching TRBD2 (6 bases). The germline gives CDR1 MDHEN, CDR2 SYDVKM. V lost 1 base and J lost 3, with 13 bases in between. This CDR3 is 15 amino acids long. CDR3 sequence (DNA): TGTGCCAGCAGTTTATCCGGGACTGGAGTCTACGAGCAGTACTTC. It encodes CASSLSGTGVYEQYF.

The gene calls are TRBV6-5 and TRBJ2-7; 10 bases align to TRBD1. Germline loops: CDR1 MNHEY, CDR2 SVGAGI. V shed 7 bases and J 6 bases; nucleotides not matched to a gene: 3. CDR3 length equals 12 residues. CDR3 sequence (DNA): TGTGCCAGCAACAGACAGGGGGCCGAGCAGTACTTC. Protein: CASNRQGAEQYF.

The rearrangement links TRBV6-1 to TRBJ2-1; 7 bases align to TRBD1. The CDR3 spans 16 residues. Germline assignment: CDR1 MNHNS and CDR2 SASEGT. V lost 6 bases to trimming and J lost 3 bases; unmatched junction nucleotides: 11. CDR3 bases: TGTGCCAGCAGCGAAATAGACAGGGTAAGCTACAATGAGCAGTTCTTC. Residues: CASSEIDRVSYNEQFF.

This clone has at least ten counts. The CDR3: CASNQLEGNEQFF. In DNA, the CDR3 is TGTGCCAGCAACCAACTGGAGGGCAATGAGCAGTTCTTC. The rearrangement uses TRBV2 and TRBJ2-1; D may be TRBD2 (6 bases). The V end was cut by 7 bases, the J end by 6 bases, with 13 bases between. Germline lookup yields CDR1 SNHLY and CDR2 FYNNEI. This CDR3 region has 13 residues.

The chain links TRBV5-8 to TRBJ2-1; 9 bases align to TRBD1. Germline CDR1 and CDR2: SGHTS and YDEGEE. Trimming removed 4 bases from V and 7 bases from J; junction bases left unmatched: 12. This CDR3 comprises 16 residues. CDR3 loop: CASSPRGTGRENEQFF. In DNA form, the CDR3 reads TGTGCCAGCAGCCCTCGCGGGACAGGGAGAGAAAATGAGCAGTTCTTC.

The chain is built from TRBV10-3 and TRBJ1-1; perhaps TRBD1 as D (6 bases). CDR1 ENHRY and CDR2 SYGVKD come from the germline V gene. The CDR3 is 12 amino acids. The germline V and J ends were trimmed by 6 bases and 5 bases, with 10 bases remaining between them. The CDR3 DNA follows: TGTGCCATCAGCACACAGGGTACTGAAGCTTTCTTT. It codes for CAISTQGTEAFF.

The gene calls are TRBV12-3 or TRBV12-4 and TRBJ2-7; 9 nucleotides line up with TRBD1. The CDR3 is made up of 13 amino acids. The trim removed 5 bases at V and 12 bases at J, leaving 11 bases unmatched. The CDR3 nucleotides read TGTGCCAGCAGTAGACAGGGGGATCCCACCAGGTACTTC. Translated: CASSRQGDPTRYF.

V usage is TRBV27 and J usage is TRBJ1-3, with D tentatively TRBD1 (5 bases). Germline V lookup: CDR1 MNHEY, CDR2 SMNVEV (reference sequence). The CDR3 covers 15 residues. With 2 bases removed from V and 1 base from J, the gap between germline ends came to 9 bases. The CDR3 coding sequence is TGTGCCAGCAGTTTAACGGGGGAATCTGGAAACACCATATATTTT. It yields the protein CASSLTGESGNTIYF.

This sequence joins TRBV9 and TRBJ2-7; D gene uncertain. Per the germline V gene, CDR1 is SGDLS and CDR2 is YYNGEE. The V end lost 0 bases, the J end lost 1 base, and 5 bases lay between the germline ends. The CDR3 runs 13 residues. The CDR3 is CASSVGQSYEQYF. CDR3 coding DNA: TGTGCCAGCAGCGTAGGTCAGTCCTACGAGCAGTACTTC.

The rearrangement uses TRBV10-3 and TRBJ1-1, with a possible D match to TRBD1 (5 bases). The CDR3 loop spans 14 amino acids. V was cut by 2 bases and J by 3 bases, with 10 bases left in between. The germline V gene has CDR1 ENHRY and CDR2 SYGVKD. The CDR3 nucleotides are TGTGCCATCAGTGAGGGCGGGGCTCACACTGAAGCTTTCTTT. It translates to CAISEGGAHTEAFF.

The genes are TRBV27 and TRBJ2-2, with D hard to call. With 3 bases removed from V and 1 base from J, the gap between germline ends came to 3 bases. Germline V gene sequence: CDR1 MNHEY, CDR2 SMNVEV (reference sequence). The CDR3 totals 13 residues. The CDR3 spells CASSFRNTGELFF. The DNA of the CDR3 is TGTGCCAGCAGTTTCCGGAACACCGGGGAGCTGTTTTTT.

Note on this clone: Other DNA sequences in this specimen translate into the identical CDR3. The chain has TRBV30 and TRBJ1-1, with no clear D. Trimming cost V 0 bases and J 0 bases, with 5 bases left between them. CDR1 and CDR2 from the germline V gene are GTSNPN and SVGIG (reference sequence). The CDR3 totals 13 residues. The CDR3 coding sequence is TGTGCCTGGAGTGTACAAGTGAACACTGAAGCTTTCTTT. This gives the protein CAWSVQVNTEAFF.

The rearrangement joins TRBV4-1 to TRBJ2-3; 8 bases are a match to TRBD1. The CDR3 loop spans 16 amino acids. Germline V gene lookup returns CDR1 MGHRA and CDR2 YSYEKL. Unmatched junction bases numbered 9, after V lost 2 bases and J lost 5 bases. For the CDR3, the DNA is TGCGCCAGCAGCCAACTCTACGGACAGGGAAAAGATACGCAGTATTTT. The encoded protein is CASSQLYGQGKDTQYF.

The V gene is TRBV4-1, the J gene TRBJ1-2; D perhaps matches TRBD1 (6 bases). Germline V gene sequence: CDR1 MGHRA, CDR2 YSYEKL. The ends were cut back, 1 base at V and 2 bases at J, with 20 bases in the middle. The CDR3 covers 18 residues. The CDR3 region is CASSQAWMLTGQNYGYTF. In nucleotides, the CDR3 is TGCGCCAGCAGCCAAGCCTGGATGTTGACAGGACAGAACTATGGCTACACCTTC.

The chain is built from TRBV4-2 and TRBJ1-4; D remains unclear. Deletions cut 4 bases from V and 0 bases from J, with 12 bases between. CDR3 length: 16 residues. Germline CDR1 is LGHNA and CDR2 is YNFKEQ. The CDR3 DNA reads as TGTGCCAGCAGCCTTGATGGGCTTGCAACTAATGAAAAACTGTTTTTT. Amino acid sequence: CASSLDGLATNEKLFF.